The sequence of this TCR beta chain was determined in a study of T cell changes during pregnancy in multiple sclerosis. TCRdb's table, derived via immunoSEQ multiplex PCR, lists solely in-frame clones and lacks some. The sample lists about 93,000 clones, around 92% seen once, with more than 2% in the top ten. Germline assignment: CDR1 MGHRA and CDR2 YSYEKL. The CDR3 has 21 residues. Trimming removed 0 bases at V and 0 bases at J, with 25 bases between. The source material was peripheral blood, sampled after pregnancy. The clonotype was recovered from a female donor with multiple sclerosis, enrolled in a pregnancy study. The J gene is TRBJ2-3, the V gene TRBV4-1, with D possibly matching TRBD2 (7 bases). CDR3 region: CASSQDSARGTRGRSTDTQYF. The CDR3 DNA is TGCGCCAGCAGCCAAGACAGTGCGCGGGGGACACGGGGCCGTAGCACAGATACGCAGTATTTT.